This T cell receptor (beta chain) was observed in a study of cytomegalovirus exposure and HLA in healthy donors. The CDR3 is made up of 12 amino acids. Germline V gene data show CDR1 as SEHNR and CDR2 as FQNEAQ (reference sequence). Study-level findings and limits: In a later analysis, an Asian-associated ancestry cluster reportedly showed fewer N-insertions than the approximately 700-donor mean. The authors excluded some V segments, including TRBV6-2 and TRBV6-3, as indistinguishable.

The PCR made use of 60 Vbeta and 13 Jbeta primers. Data came from immunoSEQ multiplex PCR; TCRdb stores just in-frame clones and leaves some out. The sample records fewer than 200,000 clones, 75% to 85% being singletons. With respect to this clone: What it binds is unknown. One junction end does not reproduce the germline sequence, and a read error may be involved.

Samples came from healthy bone marrow donors. The V and J genes are TRBV7-9 and TRBJ1-2; D may be TRBD1 (5 bases). This receptor was identified in a woman aged 30 to 39 in good health and CMV-seropositive. Material: PBMCs. CDR3 sequence (DNA): TGTTCCAGCAGTGACGCAGGGTATGGCTACACCTTC. As protein: CSSSDAGYGYTF. Drawing the rest from reference TRBV7-9 and TRBJ1-2, the complete variable domain is DTGVSQNPRHKITKRGQNVTFRCDPISEHNRLYWYRQTLGQGPEFLTYFQNEAQLEKSRLLSDRFSAERPKGSFSTLEIQRTEQGDSAMYLCSSSDAGYGYTFGSGTRLTVV.